This TCR beta chain was recovered during a study of cytomegalovirus exposure and HLA in healthy donors. General observations from the study: Per a prior analysis, the majority of TCR beta V segments were productive roughly 87% or roughly 30% of the time. Later analysis showed most CMV-associated TCR beta chains appearing HLA-restricted. According to a later analysis, donors in an Asian-associated ancestry cluster reportedly had fewer N-insertions than the roughly 660-donor mean. V- and J-gene trimming of TCR beta was linked (in a later analysis) to a missense DCLRE1C variant.

To note about this clone: Its antigen is still unknown.

PCR amplification relied on 60 Vbeta primers (plus 13 Jbeta primers). Assay: immunoSEQ multiplex PCR; the TCRdb copy retains only in-frame clones and omits some. The sample lists about 130,000 clones, roughly 80% seen once, with more than 3% in the top ten. The CDR3 runs 14 residues. Germline CDR1 and CDR2: SEHNR and FQNEAQ (reference sequence). The V segment lost 4 bases and the J segment 6 bases; nucleotides outside the gene matches: 6. The TCR originated in a man younger than 35 in good health and CMV-seropositive. The chain carries TRBV7-9 and TRBJ1-5, with 7 nucleotides matching TRBD1. Input material: PBMCs. The CDR3 region has the DNA TGTGCCAGCAGCTACGGGACAGAAAGTCAGCCCCAGCATTTT. This encodes CASSYGTESQPQHF.